This T cell receptor (beta chain) was recovered during a study of T cell changes during pregnancy in multiple sclerosis. On this clone: The same CDR3 can be traced to other DNA sequences in this sample.

Clones were read by immunoSEQ multiplex PCR, and TCRdb kept only the in-frame ones, dropping some. This sample yields about 58,000 clones, of which 93% are seen a single time; around 3.7% belongs to the top ten. The CDR3 sequence is 14 residues long. Trimming left V 3 bases short and J 0 bases short, with 6 bases between. CDR1 is MNHEY and CDR2 is SMNVEV in the germline V gene (reference sequence). V gene TRBV27 combines with J gene TRBJ2-1; possibly TRBD2 for D (5 bases). The TCR originated in a female donor with multiple sclerosis, enrolled in a pregnancy study. Sequenced material: CD8+ T cells from peripheral blood mononuclear cells, taken in the second trimester of pregnancy. The CDR3 is CASSLGSSYNEQFF. CDR3 sequence (DNA): TGTGCCAGCAGTTTGGGGAGCTCCTACAATGAGCAGTTCTTC.